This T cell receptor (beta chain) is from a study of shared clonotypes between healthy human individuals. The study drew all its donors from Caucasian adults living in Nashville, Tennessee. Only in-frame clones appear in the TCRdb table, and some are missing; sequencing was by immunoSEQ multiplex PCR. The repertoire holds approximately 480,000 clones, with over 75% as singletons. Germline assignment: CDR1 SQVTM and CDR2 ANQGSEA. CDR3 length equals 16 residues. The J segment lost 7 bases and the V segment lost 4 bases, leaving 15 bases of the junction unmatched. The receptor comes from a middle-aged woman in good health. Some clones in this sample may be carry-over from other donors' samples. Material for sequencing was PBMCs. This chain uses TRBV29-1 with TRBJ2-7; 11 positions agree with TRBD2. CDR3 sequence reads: CSVAGLAGGRLDEQYF. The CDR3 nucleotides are TGCAGCGTTGCAGGGCTAGCGGGAGGCCGGCTTGATGAGCAGTACTTC.